Listed below are T cell receptor beta chains from one sample, sequenced in a study of T cell responses to AZD1222 COVID-19 vaccine. Sequencing used immunoSEQ multiplex PCR; TCRdb keeps in-frame clones, though not all of them. The sample lists 120,000 to 150,000 clones; under 95% were seen once. The sample was peripheral blood, taken on day 0 of AZD1222 vaccination. The receptors were sampled from an adult in good health. CDR3s include the opening cysteine and the closing phenylalanine or tryptophan. Fields, in order: CDR3 length, J gene, V gene, clone size, D gene, CDR3 protein, CDR3 DNA. The D gene is left open where the match is weak. The listing skips clone size in some rows; elsewhere it reads once, few, many or a size class.

cdr3_length: 16; j_call: TRBJ2-2; v_call: TRBV5-1; clone_size: NA; d_call: NA; cdr3_aa: CASSSGVDYTTGELFF; cdr3_nt: TGCGCCAGCAGCTCGGGAGTGGACTACACCACCGGGGAGCTGTTTTTT
cdr3_length: 15; j_call: TRBJ1-1; v_call: TRBV7-2; clone_size: few; d_call: NA; cdr3_aa: CASSPSGYRVWRAFF; cdr3_nt: TGTGCCAGCAGCCCTTCCGGTTACAGGGTATGGCGGGCTTTCTTT
cdr3_length: 15; j_call: TRBJ2-2; v_call: TRBV5-4; clone_size: once; d_call: NA; cdr3_aa: CASSWDVGEAGELFF; cdr3_nt: TGTGCCAGCAGCTGGGATGTGGGGGAGGCCGGGGAGCTGTTTTTT
cdr3_length: 15; j_call: TRBJ1-3; v_call: TRBV12-1; clone_size: NA; d_call: NA; cdr3_aa: CASSLTGGIADTIYF; cdr3_nt: TGTGCCAGCAGCCTCACAGGGGGGATAGCGGACACCATATATTTT
cdr3_length: 14; j_call: TRBJ2-1; v_call: TRBV5-1; clone_size: NA; d_call: NA; cdr3_aa: CASSSGDLDNEQFF; cdr3_nt: TGCGCCAGCAGCTCAGGGGATTTGGACAATGAGCAGTTCTTC
cdr3_length: 12; j_call: TRBJ1-2; v_call: TRBV7-2; clone_size: NA; d_call: NA; cdr3_aa: CASSFFGGGYTF; cdr3_nt: TGTGCCAGCAGCTTCTTCGGGGGTGGCTACACCTTC
cdr3_length: 15; j_call: TRBJ2-7; v_call: TRBV18; clone_size: NA; d_call: TRBD2; cdr3_aa: CASSFSSGGSNEQYF; cdr3_nt: TGTGCCAGCTCTTTCTCCAGCGGGGGGTCCAACGAGCAGTACTTC
cdr3_length: 15; j_call: TRBJ2-7; v_call: TRBV6-6; clone_size: NA; d_call: TRBD1; cdr3_aa: CASNSPGQGVYEQYF; cdr3_nt: TGTGCCAGCAACTCCCCGGGACAGGGTGTCTACGAGCAGTACTTC
cdr3_length: 15; j_call: TRBJ1-2; v_call: TRBV6-2/TRBV6-3; clone_size: NA; d_call: TRBD1; cdr3_aa: CASSYGDRDSSGYTF; cdr3_nt: TGTGCCAGCAGTTACGGGGACAGGGATTCGTCCGGCTACACCTTC
cdr3_length: 16; j_call: TRBJ2-7; v_call: TRBV28; clone_size: NA; d_call: NA; cdr3_aa: CASTHTAKGTHYEQYF; cdr3_nt: TGTGCCAGCACCCACACGGCCAAGGGGACCCACTACGAGCAGTACTTC
cdr3_length: 13; j_call: TRBJ1-2; v_call: TRBV12-3/TRBV12-4; clone_size: NA; d_call: NA; cdr3_aa: CASSPQRIYGYTF; cdr3_nt: TGTGCCAGCAGTCCTCAGCGGATCTATGGCTACACCTTC
cdr3_length: 12; j_call: TRBJ2-5; v_call: TRBV19; clone_size: NA; d_call: TRBD2; cdr3_aa: CASSLAGETQYF; cdr3_nt: TGTGCCAGTAGTCTAGCGGGGGAGACCCAGTACTTC
cdr3_length: 14; j_call: TRBJ1-4; v_call: TRBV7-8; clone_size: NA; d_call: NA; cdr3_aa: CASRLGSTNEKLFF; cdr3_nt: TGTGCCAGCAGGTTAGGGTCAACTAATGAAAAACTGTTTTTT
cdr3_length: 14; j_call: TRBJ2-7; v_call: TRBV2; clone_size: NA; d_call: TRBD2; cdr3_aa: CASRRSSGPYEQYF; cdr3_nt: TGTGCCAGCAGGAGGTCTAGCGGACCCTACGAGCAGTACTTC
cdr3_length: 17; j_call: TRBJ2-7; v_call: TRBV5-1; clone_size: NA; d_call: TRBD2; cdr3_aa: CASSLVLAGGPRDEQYF; cdr3_nt: TGCGCCAGCAGCTTGGTACTAGCGGGAGGGCCAAGGGACGAGCAGTACTTC
cdr3_length: 18; j_call: TRBJ1-1; v_call: TRBV19; clone_size: NA; d_call: NA; cdr3_aa: CASSILWAREKLGTEAFF; cdr3_nt: TGTGCCAGTAGTATACTTTGGGCCAGAGAAAAGTTGGGTACTGAAGCTTTCTTT
cdr3_length: 13; j_call: TRBJ2-7; v_call: TRBV5-1; clone_size: NA; d_call: NA; cdr3_aa: CASRTDSIYEQYF; cdr3_nt: TGCGCCAGCAGAACCGACAGTATATACGAGCAGTACTTC
cdr3_length: 12; j_call: TRBJ1-1; v_call: TRBV10-3; clone_size: NA; d_call: TRBD1; cdr3_aa: CATRTGIAEAFF; cdr3_nt: TGTGCCACCCGGACAGGGATCGCTGAAGCTTTCTTT
cdr3_length: 16; j_call: TRBJ2-3; v_call: TRBV24-1; clone_size: NA; d_call: NA; cdr3_aa: CATSDARVVSTDTQYF; cdr3_nt: TGTGCCACCAGTGATGCGCGGGTAGTTAGCACAGATACGCAGTATTTT
cdr3_length: 12; j_call: TRBJ2-7; v_call: TRBV12-3/TRBV12-4; clone_size: NA; d_call: NA; cdr3_aa: CASRTESYEQYF; cdr3_nt: TGTGCCAGCAGGACCGAATCCTACGAGCAGTACTTC
cdr3_length: 16; j_call: TRBJ1-5; v_call: TRBV5-6; clone_size: NA; d_call: NA; cdr3_aa: CASSSWTDMSNQPQHF; cdr3_nt: TGTGCCAGCAGCTCCTGGACAGACATGAGCAATCAGCCCCAGCATTTT
cdr3_length: 15; j_call: TRBJ2-1; v_call: TRBV9; clone_size: NA; d_call: TRBD2; cdr3_aa: CASSVRTSGGDEQFF; cdr3_nt: TGTGCCAGCAGCGTGCGGACTAGCGGGGGTGATGAGCAGTTCTTC
cdr3_length: 13; j_call: TRBJ2-7; v_call: TRBV18; clone_size: NA; d_call: NA; cdr3_aa: CASSPPSTYEQYF; cdr3_nt: TGTGCCAGCTCACCACCATCCACCTACGAGCAGTACTTC
cdr3_length: 15; j_call: TRBJ1-1; v_call: TRBV11-1; clone_size: NA; d_call: NA; cdr3_aa: CASSLADVLNTEAFF; cdr3_nt: TGTGCCAGCAGCTTAGCGGACGTATTGAACACTGAAGCTTTCTTT
cdr3_length: 13; j_call: TRBJ1-2; v_call: TRBV6-6; clone_size: NA; d_call: NA; cdr3_aa: CASSYPGDYGYTF; cdr3_nt: TGTGCCAGCAGTTACCCCGGGGACTATGGCTACACCTTC
cdr3_length: 14; j_call: TRBJ1-2; v_call: TRBV5-4; clone_size: NA; d_call: NA; cdr3_aa: CASSSRGGGHGYTF; cdr3_nt: TGTGCCAGCAGCTCCCGGGGTGGGGGCCACGGCTACACCTTC
cdr3_length: 17; j_call: TRBJ1-5; v_call: TRBV19; clone_size: NA; d_call: NA; cdr3_aa: CASSLSLGRPSNQPQHF; cdr3_nt: TGTGCCAGTAGCCTAAGTCTGGGACGTCCTAGCAATCAGCCCCAGCATTTT
cdr3_length: 15; j_call: TRBJ1-1; v_call: TRBV4-3; clone_size: NA; d_call: NA; cdr3_aa: CASSQSASGSTETFF; cdr3_nt: TGCGCCAGCAGCCAAAGCGCCTCGGGGTCCACTGAAACTTTCTTT
cdr3_length: 15; j_call: TRBJ2-1; v_call: TRBV9; clone_size: few; d_call: TRBD2; cdr3_aa: CASTPAGRINNEQFF; cdr3_nt: TGTGCCAGCACCCCAGCGGGACGCATAAACAATGAGCAGTTCTTC
cdr3_length: 19; j_call: TRBJ2-7; v_call: TRBV6-6; clone_size: NA; d_call: TRBD2; cdr3_aa: CASSFGQRAISGRGGEQYF; cdr3_nt: TGTGCCAGCAGCTTTGGACAACGGGCAATTAGCGGGAGAGGGGGCGAGCAGTACTTC
cdr3_length: 13; j_call: TRBJ1-3; v_call: TRBV7-9; clone_size: NA; d_call: NA; cdr3_aa: CASIRPQRNTIYF; cdr3_nt: TGTGCCAGCATAAGACCACAGAGAAACACCATATATTTT
cdr3_length: 14; j_call: TRBJ2-2; v_call: TRBV5-1; clone_size: NA; d_call: NA; cdr3_aa: CASSLDAEGGELFF; cdr3_nt: TGCGCCAGCAGCTTGGATGCAGAAGGCGGGGAGCTGTTTTTT
cdr3_length: 15; j_call: TRBJ2-1; v_call: TRBV11-3; clone_size: NA; d_call: TRBD1; cdr3_aa: CASSHKRQGMDEQFF; cdr3_nt: TGTGCCAGCAGCCATAAAAGACAGGGTATGGATGAGCAGTTCTTC
cdr3_length: 14; j_call: TRBJ1-2; v_call: TRBV19; clone_size: NA; d_call: NA; cdr3_aa: CASSPSWGAYGYTF; cdr3_nt: TGTGCCAGTAGCCCCTCGTGGGGGGCGTATGGCTACACCTTC
cdr3_length: 18; j_call: TRBJ2-1; v_call: TRBV5-3; clone_size: NA; d_call: TRBD1; cdr3_aa: CARSLASRDRVNANEQFF; cdr3_nt: TGTGCCAGAAGCTTGGCCTCTCGGGACAGGGTTAATGCGAATGAGCAGTTCTTC